The rows below give T cell receptor beta chains drawn from one sample of a study of human T cells and chemical hapten exposure. TCRdb used MiXCR to reprocess the 5' RACE reads, holding one entry per CDR3 protein. The sample lists 70,000 to 85,000 distinct CDR3 sequences, approximately 15% occurring once. These receptor sequences come from a female donor in good health. CDR3s include the opening cysteine and the closing phenylalanine or tryptophan. Fields, in order: D gene, V gene, J gene, clone size, CDR3 protein, CDR3 DNA. The D gene is left open where the match is weak. Clone size is stated in some rows and not others, as once, few, many or a class when expanded.

TRBD1,TRBV5-1,TRBJ2-1,-,CASSLDQGQINEQFF,TGCGCCAGCAGCTTGGATCAGGGACAGATAAATGAGCAGTTCTTC
TRBD1,TRBV14,TRBJ2-7,-,CASSPGTGIYEQYF,TGTGCCAGCAGCCCCGGGACAGGGATCTACGAGCAGTACTTC
-,TRBV20-1,TRBJ1-5,-,CSARDDWQGAASNQPQHF,TGCAGTGCTAGAGATGACTGGCAGGGAGCAGCGAGCAATCAGCCCCAGCATTTT
-,TRBV10-3,TRBJ1-6,few,CAISGEGNSPLHF,TGTGCCATCAGCGGCGAGGGGAATTCACCCCTCCACTTT
-,TRBV6-6,TRBJ2-5,few,CASSYRRVRETQYF,TGTGCCAGCAGTTACCGACGTGTCCGAGAGACCCAGTACTTC
TRBD2,TRBV20-1,TRBJ2-3,few,CSARDTGGADTQYF,TGCAGTGCTAGAGATACCGGGGGGGCAGATACGCAGTATTTT
TRBD1,TRBV5-1,TRBJ1-2,-,CASSSPGQVYGYTF,TGCGCCAGCAGCTCGCCGGGACAGGTCTATGGCTACACCTTC
TRBD2,TRBV5-4,TRBJ2-1,-,CASSLPLRLAGNEQFF,TGTGCCAGCAGCTTGCCCCTCCGACTAGCAGGCAATGAGCAGTTCTTC
TRBD2,TRBV29-1,TRBJ2-3,-,CSVAFGGSTDTQYF,TGCAGCGTTGCCTTCGGGGGGAGCACAGATACGCAGTATTTT
-,TRBV5-5,TRBJ2-7,-,CASSLGPEYEQYF,TGTGCCAGCAGCTTGGGACCAGAGTACGAGCAGTACTTC
TRBD2,TRBV20-1,TRBJ2-3,few,CSAGTSGRADTQYF,TGCAGTGCTGGCACTAGCGGGAGGGCAGATACGCAGTATTTT
-,TRBV28,TRBJ2-1,many,CASRLTTNNEQFF,TGTGCCAGCAGGTTAACCACAAACAATGAGCAGTTCTTC
TRBD1,TRBV29-1,TRBJ2-4,-,CSVGAGGQGYIQYF,TGCAGCGTTGGGGCTGGGGGACAGGGGTACATTCAGTACTTC
TRBD1,TRBV12-3/TRBV12-4,TRBJ1-1,many,CASSSGTGGWSEAFF,TGTGCCAGCAGTTCGGGGACAGGGGGCTGGTCTGAAGCTTTCTTT
-,TRBV12-3/TRBV12-4,TRBJ1-2,-,CASSYDGNYGYTF,TGTGCCAGCAGTTATGACGGGAACTATGGCTACACCTTC
-,TRBV29-1,TRBJ2-2,few,CSVEELSAGELFF,TGCAGCGTTGAAGAATTGAGCGCCGGGGAGCTGTTTTTT
-,TRBV5-4,TRBJ2-7,few,CASSRRAGTSSYEQYF,TGTGCCAGCAGCCGGAGGGCCGGGACATCAAGTTACGAGCAGTACTTC
-,TRBV6-5,TRBJ2-2,-,CASTPVAGNTGELFF,TGTGCCAGCACCCCTGTCGCGGGGAACACCGGGGAGCTGTTTTTT
-,TRBV30,TRBJ2-1,few,CAWSVQTNEQFF,TGTGCCTGGAGTGTACAAACCAATGAGCAGTTCTTC
TRBD1,TRBV19,TRBJ1-2,-,CASSLIPTGNYGYTF,TGTGCCAGTAGCTTAATTCCGACAGGGAACTATGGCTACACCTTC
-,TRBV30,TRBJ1-1,-,CAWSRGGNTEAFF,TGTGCCTGGAGTAGGGGGGGAAACACTGAAGCTTTCTTT
-,TRBV12-3/TRBV12-4,TRBJ1-1,few,CASNSGGGITEAFF,TGTGCCAGCAATTCGGGGGGGGGTATCACTGAAGCTTTCTTT
-,TRBV5-1,TRBJ1-5,few,CASSSEPQGPQHF,TGCGCCAGCAGCTCAGAACCGCAGGGGCCCCAGCATTTT
-,TRBV6-1,TRBJ2-7,-,CASSGRGASYEQYF,TGTGCCAGCAGTGGTCGCGGGGCCTCCTACGAGCAGTACTTC
TRBD1,TRBV11-2,TRBJ2-7,-,CASILSGGTGVYEQYF,TGTGCCAGCATCTTGTCCGGTGGGACAGGGGTCTACGAGCAGTACTTC
TRBD1,TRBV20-1,TRBJ1-2,few,CSANQGAFGYTF,TGCAGTGCTAATCAGGGGGCCTTTGGATACACCTTC
TRBD2,TRBV7-2,TRBJ2-1,-,CASKVSGDTYNEQFF,TGTGCCAGCAAGGTGAGCGGGGATACCTACAATGAGCAGTTCTTC
-,TRBV7-2,TRBJ1-5,few,CASSLEYSSYSNQPQHF,TGTGCCAGCAGCTTAGAGTACAGCAGTTATAGCAATCAGCCCCAGCATTTT
-,TRBV7-2,TRBJ2-1,few,CASSFLPTTNEQFF,TGTGCCAGCAGCTTTTTGCCCACTACCAATGAGCAGTTCTTC
-,TRBV12-3/TRBV12-4,TRBJ1-2,-,CASSLMQIPSYGYTF,TGTGCCAGCAGTTTAATGCAGATCCCCTCCTATGGCTACACCTTC
-,TRBV6-1,TRBJ1-1,once,CASSEAPGVGGGTEAFF,TGTGCCAGCAGTGAAGCGCCGGGGGTTGGAGGAGGCACTGAAGCTTTCTTT
TRBD1,TRBV15,TRBJ2-3,-,CATHPGTGETDTQYF,TGTGCCACCCACCCCGGGACAGGGGAAACAGATACGCAGTATTTT
-,TRBV6-6,TRBJ1-1,few,CASSYEGGTRGNTEAFF,TGTGCCAGCAGTTACGAAGGGGGGACCAGGGGAAACACTGAAGCTTTCTTT
TRBD1,TRBV5-1,TRBJ2-7,-,CASSLEPMTGHEQYF,TGCGCCAGCAGCTTGGAGCCTATGACAGGGCACGAGCAGTACTTC
-,TRBV20-1,TRBJ1-6,-,CSARAGDGIFNSPLHF,TGCAGTGCTAGAGCCGGGGACGGTATTTTTAATTCACCCCTCCACTTT
TRBD2,TRBV6-2/TRBV6-3,TRBJ2-1,few,CASSYLQRGLGEQFF,TGTGCCAGCAGTTACCTCCAGCGGGGGTTGGGTGAGCAGTTCTTC
TRBD2,TRBV7-9,TRBJ2-3,-,CASSWAFAGGTDTQYF,TGTGCCAGCAGCTGGGCCTTTGCGGGGGGTACAGATACGCAGTATTTT
-,TRBV3-1,TRBJ2-1,-,CASSQATGNSYNEQFF,TGTGCCAGCAGCCAAGCAACGGGAAACAGTTACAATGAGCAGTTCTTC